A single sample is the source of the 13 T cell receptor beta chains below, sequenced in a study of cytomegalovirus exposure and HLA in healthy donors. The method was immunoSEQ multiplex PCR; TCRdb's version includes in-frame clones alone and lacks a portion of them. The sample has around 74,000 clones; around four fifths are singletons. The material sequenced was PBMCs. These receptors were taken from a man aged 25-45 years in good health and CMV-seronegative.

The chain links TRBV2 to TRBJ2-1; no reliable D call. Germline V gene sequence: CDR1 SNHLY, CDR2 FYNNEI. The CDR3 loop spans 15 amino acids. The V and J ends lost 1 base and 4 bases respectively, with 11 bases between them. The DNA of the CDR3 is TGTGCCAGCAGTGAAGTGTCTTCCGGTTACAATGAGCAGTTCTTC. Its protein is CASSEVSSGYNEQFF.

The V gene is TRBV6-6, the J gene TRBJ2-7; 8 positions agree with TRBD1. Germline V gives CDR1 MNHNY, CDR2 SVGAGI (reference sequence). J was trimmed by 2 bases and V by 9 bases; bases with no gene match: 6. The CDR3 has 13 amino acids. CDR3 protein: CASGQGGPYEQYF. The CDR3 nucleotides are TGTGCCAGTGGACAGGGAGGACCCTACGAGCAGTACTTC.

The CDR3 bases are TGTGCCAGCAGCTCAGGTCTGATTCGAGGGATTCGAAGGGACACTGAAGCTTTCTTT. As protein: CASSSGLIRGIRRDTEAFF. The chain has TRBV7-2 and TRBJ1-1; D remains ambiguous. V gave up 4 bases and J gave up 3 bases, with 27 bases separating them. Germline CDR1 SGHTA, CDR2 FQGNSA. The CDR3 runs 19 residues.

The chain carries TRBV19 and TRBJ1-6, with 7 positions matching TRBD1. Germline V CDR1 and CDR2: LNHDA, SQIVND (reference sequence). The CDR3 is made up of 14 amino acids. The V and J ends lost 5 bases and 9 bases, in that order; junction bases with no gene match: 7. The CDR3 spells CASSPPDRASPLHF. The CDR3 nucleotides read TGTGCCAGTAGTCCCCCTGACAGGGCTTCACCCCTCCACTTT.

The rearrangement joins TRBV18 to TRBJ1-5; D uncertain. Trimming cost V 2 bases and J 0 bases, with 14 bases left between them. CDR3 length equals 17 residues. Germline V CDR1 and CDR2: KGHSH, LQKENI. The CDR3 nucleotides read TGTGCCAGCTCACCAAGGAGCGGTTCATATAGCAATCAGCCCCAGCATTTT. It yields the protein CASSPRSGSYSNQPQHF.

CDR3 loop: CASRPGGYGYTF. The DNA for the CDR3 is TGTGCCAGCAGACCAGGGGGTTATGGCTACACCTTC. The V call is TRBV28, the J call TRBJ1-2, with 7 positions matching TRBD1. The germline V gene encodes CDR1 MDHEN and CDR2 SYDVKM. This CDR3 has 12 residues. Unmatched junction bases numbered 3, after V lost 6 bases and J lost 5 bases.

The chain recombines TRBV19 with TRBJ2-5; 7 positions match TRBD1. The CDR3 runs 15 residues. Germline V gene lookup returns CDR1 LNHDA and CDR2 SQIVND (reference sequence). V lost 2 bases to trimming and J lost 5 bases; unmatched junction nucleotides: 8. CDR3 sequence: CASSINRGGGETQYF. CDR3 DNA: TGTGCCAGTAGTATAAACAGGGGCGGCGGGGAGACCCAGTACTTC.

This rearrangement joins TRBV4-1 to TRBJ2-1; the D gene is possibly TRBD2 (6 bases). This CDR3 has 15 residues. V lost 5 bases to trimming and J lost 3 bases, with 14 bases between them. Germline CDR1 is MGHRA and CDR2 is YSYEKL. CDR3 sequence reads: CASSIGGTNYNEQFF. CDR3 DNA sequence: TGCGCCAGCAGCATCGGAGGGACCAACTACAATGAGCAGTTCTTC.

V is TRBV7-3 and J is TRBJ2-1; TRBD2 agrees at 9 bases. V gave up 4 bases and J gave up 4 bases; unmatched junction bases: 8. The CDR3 length is 16 residues. Germline CDR1 is SGHTA and CDR2 is FQGTGA. The CDR3, as DNA: TGTGCCAGCAGCTCCGGGGAGCGGGGGGTTTACAATGAGCAGTTCTTC. Translated, it gives CASSSGERGVYNEQFF.

The chain combines TRBV27 with TRBJ1-1, with D possibly TRBD1 on 5 matching bases. Trimming took 3 bases from V and 8 from J, leaving 16 bases between them. CDR3 length: 14 amino acids. The germline gives CDR1 MNHEY, CDR2 SMNVEV (reference sequence). The CDR3: CASSLAGRLKEAFF. The CDR3 DNA sequence: TGTGCCAGCAGTTTGGCGGGACGGTTAAAAGAAGCTTTCTTT.

This chain uses TRBV30 with TRBJ1-1, with D tentatively TRBD1 (6 bases). V gave up 3 bases and J gave up 4 bases, with 6 bases separating them. The CDR3 is made up of 11 amino acids. The germline V gene has CDR1 GTSNPN and CDR2 SVGIG (reference sequence). The CDR3 here is CAWSRGTEAFF. Written as DNA, the CDR3 is TGTGCCTGGAGCAGGGGCACTGAAGCTTTCTTT.

V gene TRBV19 combines with J gene TRBJ2-1; D perhaps matches TRBD2 (6 bases). V gave up 4 bases and J gave up 7 bases, with 8 bases separating them. CDR3 size: 12 residues. Looked up from germline, CDR1 is LNHDA and CDR2 is SQIVND (reference sequence). The CDR3 DNA reads TGTGCCAGTAGTACTGGACTAAATGAGCAGTTCTTC. This codes for CASSTGLNEQFF.

The chain recombines TRBV19 with TRBJ2-1; a weak D match, TRBD2 (5 bases). Trimming shortened V by 4 bases and J by 4 bases, and 5 bases separated the two germline ends. CDR3 size: 12 residues. The germline gives CDR1 LNHDA, CDR2 SQIVND (reference sequence). This CDR3 is CASSSGYNEQFF. The DNA of the CDR3 is TGTGCCAGTAGTAGCGGGTACAATGAGCAGTTCTTC. Filled out from reference TRBV19 and TRBJ2-1, the complete variable domain reads DGGITQSPKYLFRKEGQNVTLSCEQNLNHDAMYWYRQDPGQGLRLIYYSQIVNDFQKGDIAEGYSVSREKKESFPLTVTSAQKNPTAFYLCASSSGYNEQFFGPGTRLTVL.